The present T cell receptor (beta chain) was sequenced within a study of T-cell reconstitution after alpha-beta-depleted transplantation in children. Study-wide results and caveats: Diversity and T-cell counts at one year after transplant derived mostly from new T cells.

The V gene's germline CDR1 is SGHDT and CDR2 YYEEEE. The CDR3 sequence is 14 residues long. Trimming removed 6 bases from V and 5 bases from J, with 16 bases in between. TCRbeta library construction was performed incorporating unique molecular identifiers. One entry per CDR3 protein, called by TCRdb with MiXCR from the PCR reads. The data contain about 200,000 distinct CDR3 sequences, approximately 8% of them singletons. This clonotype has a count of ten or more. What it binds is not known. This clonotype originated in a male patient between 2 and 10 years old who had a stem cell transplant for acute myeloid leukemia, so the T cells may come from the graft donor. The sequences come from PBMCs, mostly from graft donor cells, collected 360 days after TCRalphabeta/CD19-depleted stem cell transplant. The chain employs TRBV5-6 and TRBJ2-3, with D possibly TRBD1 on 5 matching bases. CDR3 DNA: TGTGCCAGCACCCTCATGGGGCTCATAGATACGCAGTATTTT. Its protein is CASTLMGLIDTQYF.